Detailed here is one T cell receptor beta chain. Its target is not known. CD4+ cells yielded CD45RA+ naive and CD45RA-negative memory subsets. Deep level was the assay's run setting. The authors loaded around 200 ng DNA, roughly 27,000 T cell genomes, into sorted-subset replicate PCRs. Sequencing was performed with immunoSEQ multiplex PCR; in TCRdb, only in-frame clones are kept and a portion is missing. The table shows over 850,000 clones, with around 78% occurring only once. The sample comes from a study of shared clonotypes between healthy human individuals. Findings and limits, study-wide: Naive subsets generally had larger estimated richness than memory subsets.

Trimming took off 3 bases at V and 0 bases at J, with 12 bases between the two ends. The CDR3 is made up of 15 amino acids. Per germline, CDR1 MNHNS and CDR2 SASEGT. The sequence derives from a man aged 18 to 35 in good health. Some clones in this sample may be carry-over from other donors' samples. Material for sequencing was memory CD4+ T cells from PBMCs. As for subset: CD45RA-negative fraction. This chain uses TRBV6-1 with TRBJ2-7, with no clear D. The CDR3 protein is CASSDTGSLSYEQYF. DNA for the CDR3: TGTGCCAGCAGTGATACCGGGTCCCTCTCCTACGAGCAGTACTTC.